The present entry profiles one TCR beta chain with its context. The CDR3 is 13 amino acids. The V end was cut by 2 bases, the J end by 1 base, with 5 bases between. Germline V gene sequence: CDR1 SGHTA, CDR2 FQGNSA. Repertoires were generated with immunoSEQ multiplex PCR, while TCRdb's copy carries only in-frame clones and drops some. The sample yields 150,000 to 200,000 clones, roughly 95% seen once. The data stem from a study of control samples from healthy donors and cancer patients. The sequenced sample was blood. The TCR comes from an older woman in good health. The rearrangement uses TRBV7-2 and TRBJ1-1, with D unresolved. DNA for the CDR3: TGTGCCAGCAGCTTACCAGCGAACACTGAAGCTTTCTTT. Protein: CASSLPANTEAFF.